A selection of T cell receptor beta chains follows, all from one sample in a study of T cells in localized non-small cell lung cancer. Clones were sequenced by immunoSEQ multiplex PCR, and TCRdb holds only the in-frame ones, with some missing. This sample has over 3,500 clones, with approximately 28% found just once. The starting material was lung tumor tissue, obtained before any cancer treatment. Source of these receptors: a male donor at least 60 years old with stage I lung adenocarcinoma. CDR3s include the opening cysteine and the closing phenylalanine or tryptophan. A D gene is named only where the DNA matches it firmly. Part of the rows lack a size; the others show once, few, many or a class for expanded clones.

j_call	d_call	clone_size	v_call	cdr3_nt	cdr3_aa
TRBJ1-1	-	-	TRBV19	TGTGCCAGTACTCCTAGGACGAGTAGTCGGGGCACTGAAGCTTTCTTT	CASTPRTSSRGTEAFF
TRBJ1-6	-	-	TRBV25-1	TGTGCCAGCAGTGGCAACTCCCTCGGGGGCTCCTATAATTCACCCCTCCACTTT	CASSGNSLGGSYNSPLHF
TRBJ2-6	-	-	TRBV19	TGTGCCAGTATGGAAGCAGGGAGCTCTGGGGCCAACGTCCTGACTTTC	CASMEAGSSGANVLTF
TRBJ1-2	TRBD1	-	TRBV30	TGTGCCTGGAGTTTATCCGGGACAGGGAAGTTTCTGGATGGCTACACCTTC	CAWSLSGTGKFLDGYTF
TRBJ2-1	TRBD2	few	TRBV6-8	TGTGCCAGCAGTTACGTGCGGGGGGGCTTAAATGAGCAGTTCTTC	CASSYVRGGLNEQFF
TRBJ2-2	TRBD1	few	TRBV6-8	TGTGCCAGCAGCGGTTACGCCGGGACAGGGGCTCCCGGGGAGCTGTTTTTT	CASSGYAGTGAPGELFF
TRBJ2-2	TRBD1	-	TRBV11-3	TGTGCCAGCAGTTTCTCGACAGGGGCTGGGGAGCTGTTTTTT	CASSFSTGAGELFF
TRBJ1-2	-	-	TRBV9	TGTGCCAGCAGTGCCCAGCTCCGATATGGCTACACCTTC	CASSAQLRYGYTF
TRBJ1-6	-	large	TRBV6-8	TGTGCCAGTTGTTCAGGGCCTTATTATTCACCCCTCCACTTT	CASCSGPYYSPLHF
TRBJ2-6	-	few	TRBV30	TGTGCCTGGAGTTTCGGGGGATCTGGGGCCAACGTCCTGACTTTC	CAWSFGGSGANVLTF
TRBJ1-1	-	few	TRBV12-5	TGTGCCACCCGGCAGGGAGAGGGCACTGAAGCTTTCTTT	CATRQGEGTEAFF
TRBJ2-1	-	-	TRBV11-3	TGTGCCAGCAGCTTAGGGGAGGGGGTATACAATGAGCAGTTCTTC	CASSLGEGVYNEQFF
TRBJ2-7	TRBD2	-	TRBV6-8	TGTGCCAGCAGTTACCAAACTAGCGGGGGTTACTACGAGCAGTACTTC	CASSYQTSGGYYEQYF
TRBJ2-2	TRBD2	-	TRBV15	TGTGCCACCAGCAGAGATTACGGGACTAGCCTTAGGGAGCTGTTTTTT	CATSRDYGTSLRELFF
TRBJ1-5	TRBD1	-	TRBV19	TGTGCCAGTAGTATATGGACAGGGGGTGCGGAGCCCCAGCATTTT	CASSIWTGGAEPQHF
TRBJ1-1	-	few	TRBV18	TGTGCCAGCTCACTAGAGAACACTGAAGCTTTCTTT	CASSLENTEAFF
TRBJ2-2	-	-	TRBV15	TGTGCCACCAGCATCCTCCAGGGGCCCACCGGGGAGCTGTTTTTT	CATSILQGPTGELFF
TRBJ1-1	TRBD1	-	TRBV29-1	TGCAGCGTTCTTACCTGGACAGGGCGGGGCACTGAAGCTTTCTTT	CSVLTWTGRGTEAFF
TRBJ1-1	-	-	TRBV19	TGTGCCAGTACCTCGGATCTGAACACTGAAGCTTTCTTT	CASTSDLNTEAFF
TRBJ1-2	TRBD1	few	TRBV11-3	TGTGCCAGCAGCTTTGGGACAGGGGATTATGGCTACACCTTC	CASSFGTGDYGYTF
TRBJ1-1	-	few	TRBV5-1	TGCGCCAGCAGCTTGGTGGTCCCCGGGAACACTGAAGCTTTCTTT	CASSLVVPGNTEAFF
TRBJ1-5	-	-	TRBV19	TGTGCCAGTAGTTCGGACCTCAATCAGCCCCAGCATTTT	CASSSDLNQPQHF
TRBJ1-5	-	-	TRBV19	TGTGCCAGTAGTATCGGGAATCAGCCCCAGCATTTT	CASSIGNQPQHF
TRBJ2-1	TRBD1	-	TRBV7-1	TGTGCCAGCAGCTACGCGGACAGGGCTTACAATGAGCAGTTCTTC	CASSYADRAYNEQFF
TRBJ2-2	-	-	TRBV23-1	TGCGCCAGCATTAAAGACCGACCCACCGGGGAGCTGTTTTTT	CASIKDRPTGELFF
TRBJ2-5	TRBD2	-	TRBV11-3	TGTGCCAGCAGCTCGGCTAGCGGGGAAATGGATGAGACCCAGTACTTC	CASSSASGEMDETQYF
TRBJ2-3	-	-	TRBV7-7	TGTGCCAGCAGCCAAGATGGTGGGGGTCCTTTCACAGATACGCAGTATTTT	CASSQDGGGPFTDTQYF
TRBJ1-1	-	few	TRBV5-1	TGCGCCAGCAGCTTGCTCCCGGGGGACACTGAAGCTTTCTTT	CASSLLPGDTEAFF
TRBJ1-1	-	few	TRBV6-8	TGTGCCAGCAGTTACTCAGTGGGGAACACTGAAGCTTTCTTT	CASSYSVGNTEAFF
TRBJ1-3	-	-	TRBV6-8	TGTGCCAGCAGTAGAGATCAAACCTCTGGAAACACCATATATTTT	CASSRDQTSGNTIYF